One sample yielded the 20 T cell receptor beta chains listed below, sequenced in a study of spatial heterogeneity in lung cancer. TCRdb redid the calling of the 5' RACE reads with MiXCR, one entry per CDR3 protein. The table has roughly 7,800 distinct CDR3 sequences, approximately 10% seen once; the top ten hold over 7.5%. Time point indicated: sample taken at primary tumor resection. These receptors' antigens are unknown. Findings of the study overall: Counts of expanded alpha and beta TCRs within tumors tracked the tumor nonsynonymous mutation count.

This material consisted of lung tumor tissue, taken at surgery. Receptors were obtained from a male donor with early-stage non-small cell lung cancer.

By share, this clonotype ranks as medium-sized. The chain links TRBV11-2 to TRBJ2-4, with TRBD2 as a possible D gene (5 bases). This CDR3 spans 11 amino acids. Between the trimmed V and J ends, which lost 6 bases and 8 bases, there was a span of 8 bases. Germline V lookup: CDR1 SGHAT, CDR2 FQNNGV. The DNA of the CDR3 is TGTGCCAGCAGGTCCGGGGACATTCAGTACTTC. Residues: CASRSGDIQYF. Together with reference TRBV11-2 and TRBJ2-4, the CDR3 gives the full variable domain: EAGVAQSPRYKIIEKRQSVAFWCNPISGHATLYWYQQILGQGPKLLIQFQNNGVVDDSQLPKDRFSAERLKGVDSTLKIQPAKLEDSAVYLCASRSGDIQYFGAGTRLSVL.

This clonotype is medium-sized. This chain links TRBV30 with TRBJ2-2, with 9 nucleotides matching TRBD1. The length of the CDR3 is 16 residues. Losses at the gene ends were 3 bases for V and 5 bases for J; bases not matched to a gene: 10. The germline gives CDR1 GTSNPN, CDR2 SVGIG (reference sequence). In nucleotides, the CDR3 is TGTGCCTGGAGCGGAGACGGGACAGGGTTAACCGGGGAGCTGTTTTTT. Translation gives CAWSGDGTGLTGELFF. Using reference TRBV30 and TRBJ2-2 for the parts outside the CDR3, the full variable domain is SQTIHQWPATLVQPVGSPLSLECTVEGTSNPNLYWYRQAAGRGLQLLFYSVGIGQISSEVPQNLSASRPQDRQFILSSKKLLLSDSGFYLCAWSGDGTGLTGELFFGEGSRLTVL.

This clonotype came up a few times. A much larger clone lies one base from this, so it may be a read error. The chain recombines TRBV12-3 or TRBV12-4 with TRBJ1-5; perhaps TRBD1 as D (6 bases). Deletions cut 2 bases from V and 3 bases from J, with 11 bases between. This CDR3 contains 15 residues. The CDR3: CASSLTGYNNQPQHF. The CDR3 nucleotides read TGTGCCAGCAGTTTAACAGGGTATAACAATCAGCCCCAGCATTTT.

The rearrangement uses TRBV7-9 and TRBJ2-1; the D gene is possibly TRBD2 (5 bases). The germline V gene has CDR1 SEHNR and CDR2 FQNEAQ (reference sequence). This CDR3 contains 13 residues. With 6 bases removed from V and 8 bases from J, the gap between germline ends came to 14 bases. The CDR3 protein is CASSQTNSDEQFF. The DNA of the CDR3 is TGTGCCAGCAGTCAAACCAATAGCGATGAGCAGTTCTTC.

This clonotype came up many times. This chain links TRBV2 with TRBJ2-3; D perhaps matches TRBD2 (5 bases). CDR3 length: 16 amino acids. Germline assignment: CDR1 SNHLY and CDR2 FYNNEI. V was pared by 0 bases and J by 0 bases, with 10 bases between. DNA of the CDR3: TGTGCCAGCAGTGAAGCGGGCGGGCCCAGCACAGATACGCAGTATTTT. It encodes CASSEAGGPSTDTQYF.

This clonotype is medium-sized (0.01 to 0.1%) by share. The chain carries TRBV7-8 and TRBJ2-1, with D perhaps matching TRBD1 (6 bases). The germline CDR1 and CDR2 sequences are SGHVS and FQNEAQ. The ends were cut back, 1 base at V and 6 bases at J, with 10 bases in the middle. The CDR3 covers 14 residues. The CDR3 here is CASSLGATGNEQFF. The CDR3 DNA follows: TGTGCCAGCAGCTTAGGGGCGACAGGCAATGAGCAGTTCTTC.

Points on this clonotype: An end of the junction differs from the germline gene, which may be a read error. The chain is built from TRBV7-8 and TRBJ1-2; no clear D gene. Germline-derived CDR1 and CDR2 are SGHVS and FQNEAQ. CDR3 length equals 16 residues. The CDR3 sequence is CASSLGILGISYGYIF. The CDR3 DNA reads TGTGCCAGCAGCTTAGGGATTCTGGGGATTAGCTATGGCTACATCTTC.

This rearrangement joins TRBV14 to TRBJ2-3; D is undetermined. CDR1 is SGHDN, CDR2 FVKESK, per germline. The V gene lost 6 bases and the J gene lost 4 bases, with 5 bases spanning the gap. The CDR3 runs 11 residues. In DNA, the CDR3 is TGTGCCAGCAGTAATTCAGATACGCAGTATTTT. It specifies CASSNSDTQYF.

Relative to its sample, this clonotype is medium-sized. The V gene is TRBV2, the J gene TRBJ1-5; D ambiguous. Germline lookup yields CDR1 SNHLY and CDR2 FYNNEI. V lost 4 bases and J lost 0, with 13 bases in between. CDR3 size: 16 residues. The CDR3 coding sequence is TGTGCCAGCAGTGGGGTCGCCGAGGATAGCAATCAGCCCCAGCATTTT. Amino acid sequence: CASSGVAEDSNQPQHF.

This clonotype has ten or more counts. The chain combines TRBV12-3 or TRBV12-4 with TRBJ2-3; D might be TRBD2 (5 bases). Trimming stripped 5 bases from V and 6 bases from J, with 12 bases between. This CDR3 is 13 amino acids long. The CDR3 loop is CASSLSTGDTQYF. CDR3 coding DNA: TGTGCCAGCAGTCTCAGTACGGGGGATACGCAGTATTTT.

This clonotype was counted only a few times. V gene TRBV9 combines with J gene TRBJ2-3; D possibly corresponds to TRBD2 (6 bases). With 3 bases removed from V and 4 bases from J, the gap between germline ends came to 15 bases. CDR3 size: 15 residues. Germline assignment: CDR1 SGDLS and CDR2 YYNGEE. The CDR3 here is CASSATGTYPDTQYF. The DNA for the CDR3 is TGTGCCAGCAGCGCAACCGGGACTTATCCAGATACGCAGTATTTT.

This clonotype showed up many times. The CDR3 bases are TGTGCCAGCAGCATTTCCGGACGTCTGCGCACCGGGGAGCTGTTTTTT. Translating it yields CASSISGRLRTGELFF. This chain uses TRBV13 with TRBJ2-2, with D unclear. The CDR3 length is 16 residues. CDR1 and CDR2 from the germline V gene are PRHDT and FYEKMQ (reference sequence). Trimming took 5 bases from V and 4 from J, leaving 17 bases between them.

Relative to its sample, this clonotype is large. The CDR3 DNA is TGTGCCAGCAGCTTAGGGTTGGCGGCTTTCTTT. Translating it yields CASSLGLAAFF. The chain uses TRBV7-2 and TRBJ1-1; D remains ambiguous. Deletions cut 1 base from V and 11 bases from J, with 8 bases between. Germline CDR1 SGHTA, CDR2 FQGNSA. The CDR3 is made up of 11 amino acids.

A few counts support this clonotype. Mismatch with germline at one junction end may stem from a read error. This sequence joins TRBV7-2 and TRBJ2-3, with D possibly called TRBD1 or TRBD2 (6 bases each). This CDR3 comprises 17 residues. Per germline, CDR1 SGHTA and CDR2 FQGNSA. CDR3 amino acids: CASSVAWGAGRSDTQYF. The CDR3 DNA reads TGTGCCAGCAGCGTAGCATGGGGGGCAGGGAGGTCAGATACGCAGTATTTT.

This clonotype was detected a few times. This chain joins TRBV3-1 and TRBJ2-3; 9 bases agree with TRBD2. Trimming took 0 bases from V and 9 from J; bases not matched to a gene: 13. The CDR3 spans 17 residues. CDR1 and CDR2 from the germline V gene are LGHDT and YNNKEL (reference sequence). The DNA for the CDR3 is TGTGCCAGCAGCCAAGAGAGAGCTAGCGGGGCTGGGGGAACGCAGTATTTT. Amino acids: CASSQERASGAGGTQYF.

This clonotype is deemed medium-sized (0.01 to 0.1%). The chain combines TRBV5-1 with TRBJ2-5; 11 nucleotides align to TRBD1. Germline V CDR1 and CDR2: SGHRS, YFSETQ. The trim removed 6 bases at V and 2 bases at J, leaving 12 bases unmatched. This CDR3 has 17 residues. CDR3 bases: TGCGCCAGCACCGTCACCGGGACAGGGGGTGAACAAGAGACCCAGTACTTC. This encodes CASTVTGTGGEQETQYF.

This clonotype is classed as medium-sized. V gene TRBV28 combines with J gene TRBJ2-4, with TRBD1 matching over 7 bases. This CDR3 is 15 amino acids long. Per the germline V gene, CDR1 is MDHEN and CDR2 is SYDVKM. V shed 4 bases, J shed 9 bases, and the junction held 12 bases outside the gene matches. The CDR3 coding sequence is TGTGCCAGCAGTTCCTTGGGACAGTCCAACGGCATTCAGTACTTC. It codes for CASSSLGQSNGIQYF.

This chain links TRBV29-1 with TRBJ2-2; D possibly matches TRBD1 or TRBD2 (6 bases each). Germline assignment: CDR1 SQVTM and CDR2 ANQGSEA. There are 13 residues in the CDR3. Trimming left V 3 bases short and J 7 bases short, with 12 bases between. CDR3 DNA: TGCAGCGTTGATGGGGGGCGTGACGGGGAGCTGTTTTTT. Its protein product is CSVDGGRDGELFF.

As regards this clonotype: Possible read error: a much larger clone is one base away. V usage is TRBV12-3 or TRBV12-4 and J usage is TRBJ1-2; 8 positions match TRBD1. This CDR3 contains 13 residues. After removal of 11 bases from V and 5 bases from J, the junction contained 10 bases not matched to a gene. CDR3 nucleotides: TGTGCCGGAAGGACAGGGAGTAAATATGGCTACACCTTC. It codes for CAGRTGSKYGYTF.

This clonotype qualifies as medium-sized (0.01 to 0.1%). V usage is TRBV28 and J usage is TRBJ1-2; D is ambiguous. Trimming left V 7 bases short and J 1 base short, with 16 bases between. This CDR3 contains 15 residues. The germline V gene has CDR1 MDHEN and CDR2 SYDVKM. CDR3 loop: CASTRSLGINYGYTF. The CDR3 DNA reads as TGTGCCAGCACCCGTTCCCTAGGGATTAACTATGGCTACACCTTC.